This entry lists 20 T cell receptor beta chains sequenced from one sample in a study of glioma-infiltrating T cells. Amplification of TCR alpha and beta CDR3 regions from RNA used iRepertoire nested multiplex PCR. TCRdb used MiXCR to reprocess the multiplex PCR reads, holding one entry per CDR3 protein. The table has a few hundred thousand distinct CDR3 sequences, 35% to 45% seen once. The source material was glioma tissue, nonneoplastic brain tissue, or PBMCs (not recorded which). These receptors all come from a human donor with low-grade glioma or glioblastoma, undergoing nonglioma brain surgery, or in good health (not recorded which).

The chain joins TRBV6-2 or TRBV6-3 to TRBJ2-5; 8 bases are a match to TRBD1. With 10 bases clipped from V and 5 bases from J, the junction kept 9 bases outside the gene matches. The CDR3 extends over 13 amino acids. CDR1 and CDR2 (germline): MNHEY, SVGEGT. The CDR3 loop reads CAIQAGGLETQYF. As DNA, the CDR3 is TGTGCCATCCAGGCAGGGGGCCTGGAGACCCAGTACTTC.

This clonotype came up a few times. Compared with germline, one end of the junction differs, possibly owing to a read error. The chain uses TRBV18 and TRBJ2-1; D possibly corresponds to TRBD1 (6 bases). CDR1 and CDR2 from the germline V gene are KGHSH and LQKENI. The CDR3 is 15 residues long. This CDR3 is CASRIQGNSRNEQFF. In DNA form, the CDR3 reads TGTGCCAGCCGTATACAGGGTAATAGTCGCAATGAGCAGTTCTTT.

On this clonotype: Relative to the germline gene, one junction end is altered; a read error may explain this. This chain connects TRBV29-1 to TRBJ2-7; D is uncertain. The length of the CDR3 is 12 residues. Germline lookup yields CDR1 SQVTM and CDR2 ANQGSEA. The CDR3 DNA is TGCAGCGTTGAAGAGGGCTCCTCCGAGCAGTACTTC. Translation gives CSVEEGSSEQYF.

This clonotype showed up just a few times. The genes are TRBV7-9 and TRBJ1-1, with D unresolved. The CDR3 loop spans 14 amino acids. V shed 0 bases and J shed 4 bases, with 9 bases lying between them. From germline, CDR1 is SEHNR and CDR2 FQNEAQ (reference sequence). CDR3 protein: CASSLALVATEAFF. In nucleotides, the CDR3 is TGTGCCAGCAGCTTAGCCCTGGTGGCCACTGAAGCTTTCTTT.

The chain couples TRBV10-3 to TRBJ2-5, with 10 bases lining up with TRBD2. The CDR3 is 17 amino acids. Looked up from germline, CDR1 is ENHRY and CDR2 is SYGVKD. V was pared by 9 bases and J by 3 bases, with 16 bases of the junction left unmatched. This CDR3 reads CAITPDVASGGEETQYF. DNA for the CDR3: TGTGCCATAACGCCTGACGTGGCTAGCGGGGGAGAAGAGACCCAGTACTTC.

The CDR3 bases are TGTGCCAGCAGCCGGAGGGAATCCTACGAGCAGTACTTC. As protein: CASSRRESYEQYF. The chain recombines TRBV6-5 with TRBJ2-7; weak D call: TRBD2 (6 bases). Deletions cut 6 bases from V and 1 base from J, with 10 bases between. Germline CDR1 is MNHEY and CDR2 is SVGAGI. This CDR3 is built from 13 residues.

Regarding this clonotype: Its ends do not fully match the called genes, so a read error is possible. This rearrangement joins TRBV15 to TRBJ2-1; TRBD2 aligns across 8 bases. Germline CDR1 is LNHNV and CDR2 is YYDKDF (reference sequence). This CDR3 is 16 amino acids long. This CDR3 is CATSGDASGPSNEQFF. For the CDR3, the DNA is TGTGCCACCAGCGGAGATGCTAGCGGGCCCTCCAATGAGCAGTTCTTC. Looking up the rest from reference TRBV15 and TRBJ2-1 gives the full variable domain: DAMVIQNPRYQVTQFGKPVTLSCSQTLNHNVMYWYQQKSSQAPKLLFHYYDKDFNNEADTPDNFQSRRPNTSFCFLDIRSPGLGDTAMYLCATSGDASGPSNEQFFGPGTRLTVL.

V is TRBV20-1 and J is TRBJ1-1, with 8 bases fitting TRBD1. This CDR3 comprises 13 residues. CDR1 and CDR2 from the germline V gene are DFQATT and SNEGSKA (reference sequence). CDR3 in DNA: TGCAGACCCCCCCGAGGGACAGGCACTGAAGCTTTCTTT. Translated: CRPPRGTGTEAFF.

This clonotype showed up just once. The chain links TRBV7-9 to TRBJ2-1; 10 nucleotides line up with TRBD2. From germline, CDR1 is SEHNR and CDR2 FQNEAQ (reference sequence). The CDR3 loop spans 15 amino acids. The J segment lost 9 bases and the V segment lost 5 bases, leaving 10 bases of the junction unmatched. DNA of the CDR3: TGTGCCAGCAGCCCGAACCTAGCGGGAGTGGGTGAGCAGTTCTTC. Protein product: CASSPNLAGVGEQFF.

This clonotype was counted a few times. The rearrangement links TRBV28 to TRBJ2-5; D gene ambiguous. With 2 bases removed from V and 1 base from J, the gap between germline ends came to 14 bases. CDR3 length equals 16 residues. Germline lookup yields CDR1 MDHEN and CDR2 SYDVKM. Written as DNA, the CDR3 is TGTGCCAGCAGTTTAGCCTTAGTCGGCAGCCAAGAGACCCAGTACTTC. Translation gives CASSLALVGSQETQYF. The whole variable domain, filled in from reference TRBV28 and TRBJ2-5, reads DVKVTQSSRYLVKRTGEKVFLECVQDMDHENMFWYRQDPGLGLRLIYFSYDVKMKEKGDIPEGYSVSREKKERFSLILESASTNQTSMYLCASSLALVGSQETQYFGPGTRLLVL.

This clonotype was observed a few times. The CDR3 sequence: CASSSAGFSGANVLTF. The CDR3 DNA follows: TGTGCCAGCAGTTCGGCCGGTTTTTCTGGGGCCAACGTCCTGACTTTC. The rearrangement joins TRBV28 to TRBJ2-6, with D uncertain. Germline loops: CDR1 MDHEN, CDR2 SYDVKM. V lost 4 bases and J 1 base, leaving 11 bases between the germline ends. This CDR3 region has 16 residues. Full variable domain (outside the CDR3, taken from reference TRBV28 and TRBJ2-6): DVKVTQSSRYLVKRTGEKVFLECVQDMDHENMFWYRQDPGLGLRLIYFSYDVKMKEKGDIPEGYSVSREKKERFSLILESASTNQTSMYLCASSSAGFSGANVLTFGAGSRLTVL.

This clonotype was counted only a few times. The chain uses TRBV28 and TRBJ2-7, with TRBD2 identical over 8 bases. The CDR3 loop spans 14 amino acids. V lost 5 bases to trimming and J lost 3 bases; unmatched junction nucleotides: 6. Germline CDR1 reads MDHEN; CDR2 reads SYDVKM. The CDR3 protein is CASSRTSINYEQYF. CDR3 in DNA: TGTGCCAGCAGTCGGACTAGCATCAACTACGAGCAGTACTTC.

The rearrangement uses TRBV10-3 and TRBJ2-2, with TRBD2 matching over 8 bases. V gave up 6 bases and J gave up 1 base; unmatched junction bases: 4. This CDR3 contains 15 residues. Per germline, CDR1 ENHRY and CDR2 SYGVKD. The CDR3 loop reads CAIRSTSGNTGELFF. The CDR3 DNA follows: TGTGCCATCAGAAGTACTAGCGGGAACACCGGGGAGCTGTTTTTT.

The J gene is TRBJ2-7, the V gene TRBV12-3 or TRBV12-4; TRBD1 matches 7 bases. The J segment lost 4 bases and the V segment lost 6 bases, leaving 9 bases of the junction unmatched. The CDR3 consists of 14 residues. The CDR3 DNA is TGTGCCAGCAGGTCGGACAGGAGTCCTTACGAGCAGTACTTC. This gives the protein CASRSDRSPYEQYF.

Worth noting for this clonotype: A much bigger clone sits one base away, suggesting this may be a read error. The genes are TRBV7-2 and TRBJ2-7; tentatively, D is TRBD1 (5 bases). Between the trimmed V and J ends, which lost 8 bases and 3 bases, there was a span of 17 bases. This CDR3 has 14 residues. Germline assignment: CDR1 SGHTA and CDR2 FQGNSA. In DNA, the CDR3 is TGTGCCAGCGGCTCCCAGGGAATGCTCTACGAGCAGTACTTC. This encodes CASGSQGMLYEQYF.

The V gene is TRBV4-2, the J gene TRBJ2-1; 10 positions match TRBD2. The CDR3 has 16 amino acids. V trimming: 3 bases; J trimming: 4 bases; junction bases outside the gene matches: 6. Germline assignment: CDR1 LGHNA and CDR2 YNFKEQ. CDR3 residues: CASSHTSGTFYNEQFF. The CDR3 DNA sequence: TGTGCCAGCAGCCACACTAGCGGGACATTTTACAATGAGCAGTTCTTC.

As for this clonotype: A read error may explain this, as a much larger clone is one base away. This chain links TRBV6-1 with TRBJ1-5; D gene ambiguous. CDR1 is MNHNS and CDR2 is SASEGT in the germline V gene. The CDR3 loop spans 14 amino acids. CDR3 sequence: CATTPDVNLQPKHF. The CDR3 bases are TGTGCCACGACACCGGACGTCAATTTGCAGCCCAAGCATTTT.

With respect to this clonotype: No conserved phenylalanine or tryptophan ends this CDR3, so it is likely a read error. This chain joins TRBV4-1 and TRBJ2-2; D is possibly TRBD1 (6 bases). Trimming removed 6 bases from V and 3 bases from J, with 11 bases in between. Germline lookup yields CDR1 MGHRA and CDR2 YSYEKL. The CDR3 runs to 14 residues. The CDR3, as DNA: TGCGCCAGCAGGACCGGGACATACACCGGGGAGCTGTTTCTT. Its translation: CASRTGTYTGELFL.

The chain joins TRBV28 to TRBJ2-4, with TRBD2 matching over 15 bases. The CDR3 covers 14 residues. Germline V gene sequence: CDR1 MDHEN, CDR2 SYDVKM. The V gene end was trimmed by 6 bases and the J gene end by 10 bases; junction bases not matched to a gene: 4. The CDR3 nucleotides are TGTGCCAGCAGCATGGGACTAGCGGGAGGAATTCAGTACTTC. Protein product: CASSMGLAGGIQYF.

The V and J genes are TRBV7-2 and TRBJ2-3; D gene unclear. Germline V gene lookup returns CDR1 SGHTA and CDR2 FQGNSA. There are 15 residues in the CDR3. Trimming pared 8 bases from V and 6 bases from J, leaving 21 bases between. The CDR3 loop is CASGPRPNELDTQYF. The CDR3 DNA is TGTGCCAGCGGGCCCCGCCCCAATGAGCTGGATACGCAGTATTTT.